This entry lists 8 T cell receptor beta chains sequenced from one sample in a study of persistence of HIV-infected CD4 T cells. The stimulus was lysate of CMV-infected fibroblasts, about 11 ug/mL. Sorted nonresponding memory CD4+ T cells were CD40L-negative, CD69-negative, CD45RO-high. This was the immunoSEQ version 4 assay in survey mode. Some clones are missing from TCRdb's copy, which holds only in-frame ones; the method was immunoSEQ multiplex PCR. Among approximately 26,000 clones listed, around 80% were seen once. Antigens for these TCRs are unknown. The sample in question was CD4+ T cells sorted from PBMCs after approximately 20-hour stimulation, obtained from a patient who received antiretroviral therapy. These TCRs come from an adult woman with HIV who was CMV-seropositive.

The chain combines TRBV21-1 with TRBJ2-7; the D call TRBD2 from the table was never checked on the DNA. TRBV21-1 is a documented pseudogene. The CDR3 extends over 18 amino acids. This chain's CDR3 is CASSKGRSGGSSSYEQYV. In nucleotides, the CDR3 is TGTGCCAGCAGCAAAGGAAGGAGCGGGGGTTCAAGCTCCTACGAGCAGTACGTC.

This clone was found a few times. The chain uses TRBV4-2 and TRBJ1-2, with no clear D. Trimming cost V 0 bases and J 3 bases, with 11 bases left between them. Germline V CDR1 and CDR2: LGHNA, YNFKEQ. This CDR3 contains 15 residues. CDR3 nucleotide sequence: TGTGCCAGCAGCCAAGAAGAAGGGAATGACTATGGCTACACCTTC. Translated: CASSQEEGNDYGYTF.

In this sample, this clone turned up a few times. This sequence joins TRBV7-6 and TRBJ2-3; 9 nucleotides align to TRBD2. Germline loops: CDR1 SGHVS, CDR2 FNYEAQ. Germline trimming cut 1 base from V and 5 bases from J; bases unmatched to any gene: 7. This CDR3 region has 16 residues. In nucleotides, the CDR3 is TGTGCCAGCAGCTTAGTGGCGGGGGGGCCGGGAGATACGCAGTATTTT. Translating gives CASSLVAGGPGDTQYF.

The V and J genes are TRBV30 and TRBJ1-6, with TRBD1 matching 8 bases. Germline values: CDR1 GTSNPN, CDR2 SVGIG (reference sequence). CDR3 size: 14 residues. V shed 1 base and J 9 bases; nucleotides not matched to a gene: 5. CDR3 amino acids: CAWSGGQAVSPLHF. The CDR3 coding sequence is TGTGCCTGGAGTGGGGGACAGGCCGTTTCACCCCTCCACTTT.

The rearrangement uses TRBV5-1 and TRBJ2-7; 16 nucleotides line up with TRBD2. CDR1 and CDR2 from the germline V gene are SGHRS and YFSETQ. Trimming removed 4 bases from V and 7 bases from J; junction bases left unmatched: 8. The CDR3 runs to 16 residues. The CDR3 protein is CASSPGTSGGGFEQYF. The CDR3 DNA is TGCGCCAGCAGCCCCGGGACTAGCGGGGGGGGTTTTGAGCAGTACTTC.

This sequence joins TRBV5-6 and TRBJ2-1; D remains unclear. The CDR3 has 15 amino acids. Germline V gene sequence: CDR1 SGHDT, CDR2 YYEEEE. Trimming took off 4 bases at V and 6 bases at J, with 17 bases between the two ends. CDR3 protein: CASSHAVLDGNEQFF. CDR3 bases: TGTGCCAGCAGCCATGCCGTCTTGGACGGCAATGAGCAGTTCTTC. The full variable domain, in which reference TRBV5-6 and TRBJ2-1 provide the parts outside the CDR3, is DAGVTQSPTHLIKTRGQQVTLRCSPKSGHDTVSWYQQALGQGPQFIFQYYEEEERQRGNFPDRFSGHQFPNYSSELNVNALLLGDSALYLCASSHAVLDGNEQFFGPGTRLTVL.

The chain has TRBV6-2 or TRBV6-3 and TRBJ1-2; D may be TRBD1 (5 bases). Germline V gene data show CDR1 as MNHEY and CDR2 as SVGEGT. This CDR3 is 11 amino acids long. V lost 5 bases to trimming and J lost 6 bases, with 7 bases between them. CDR3 in amino acids: CASSPRDGYTF. For the CDR3, the DNA is TGTGCCAGCAGTCCCAGGGATGGCTACACCTTC.

The chain links TRBV5-1 to TRBJ2-3; D gene uncertain. This CDR3 comprises 15 residues. CDR1 and CDR2 (germline): SGHRS, YFSETQ. V lost 3 bases to trimming and J lost 0 bases, with 11 bases between them. The CDR3 sequence is CASSSESASTDTQYF. CDR3 DNA: TGCGCCAGCAGCTCCGAGAGCGCTAGCACAGATACGCAGTATTTT.